What follows is one T cell receptor (beta chain) and its context. Its antigen is not identified. The entry originates in a study of CD8+ T cells in alopecia areata. Overall study: Affected scalp percentage gauged treated patients' severity. Study-level results: An increase in clonality over normal scalp was evident in lesional scalp, especially alopecia totalis/universalis.

Treatment denoted: oral pan-JAK inhibitor, 5-10 mg twice daily. RNA was isolated and reverse transcribed to cDNA, the sequencing template. Libraries were prepared by immunoSEQ multiplex PCR; TCRdb keeps only in-frame clonotypes and omits some of them. The sample comprises 100,000 or so clones, 55% to 70% of which are singletons, and about a sixth rests with the top ten. Trimming stripped 3 bases from V and 1 base from J, with 9 bases between. The CDR3 has 14 residues. Germline loops: CDR1 MNHEY, CDR2 SVGAGI. Source: CD8+ T cells sorted from blood, taken between weeks 55 and 65, from a patient treated with tofacitinib. The genes are TRBV6-5 and TRBJ2-5; the D is unclear. The source of this sequence is a human donor with alopecia areata. The CDR3 nucleotides are TGTGCCAGCAGTTATGGACCCCTCCAAGAGACCCAGTACTTC. It specifies CASSYGPLQETQYF.